The 28 T cell receptor beta chains given below trace back to one sample, sequenced in a study of monozygotic twins with inflammatory bowel disease. Reprocessing the 5' RACE reads, TCRdb reports a single entry for every CDR3 protein and omits DNA. The data show under 150,000 distinct CDR3 sequences, and the top ten clones hold roughly 2.5%. The sequenced sample consisted of blood. The receptor source for this set is a human donor with ulcerative colitis or Crohn's disease, or a healthy co-twin of an affected twin (not recorded which).

The V and J genes are TRBV5-1 and TRBJ2-7; lacking DNA, the TRBD2 call made by TCRdb goes unchecked. Germline V gene data show CDR1 as SGHRS and CDR2 as YFSETQ. The CDR3 is 18 residues long. The CDR3 sequence is CASSLGISGMADSYEQYF.

The chain recombines TRBV6-2 or TRBV6-3 with TRBJ1-2; TCRdb reports TRBD1, a call that lacks DNA to check it against. The CDR3 totals 14 residues. Per germline, CDR1 MNHEY and CDR2 SVGEGT. The CDR3 loop reads CASRRGTGKDGYTF.

J is TRBJ2-7 and V is TRBV30; TCRdb returns TRBD2, unconfirmable since there is no DNA. This CDR3 contains 14 residues. CDR1 and CDR2 from the germline V gene are GTSNPN and SVGIG (reference sequence). The CDR3 spells CAWSVWQSRYEQYF.

The CDR3 sequence: CASSLGDRENTEAFF. The V and J genes are TRBV7-2 and TRBJ1-1; the D call of TRBD1 rests on TCRdb alone, since no DNA is present to check it. This CDR3 contains 15 residues. Germline V gene sequence: CDR1 SGHTA, CDR2 FQGNSA.

CDR3 loop: CASNRQGHQPQHF. The chain is built from TRBV12-3 or TRBV12-4 and TRBJ1-5; TCRdb designates TRBD1, a call that cannot be tested without DNA. This CDR3 is built from 13 residues.

CDR3 sequence: CATTLEYQGYNEQFF. This rearrangement joins TRBV15 to TRBJ2-1; no DNA is available, so the TRBD1 call from TCRdb remains unchecked. CDR1 is LNHNV and CDR2 is YYDKDF in the germline V gene (reference sequence). The CDR3 is 15 residues long.

This chain connects TRBV4-3 to TRBJ1-6. The germline gives CDR1 LGHNA, CDR2 YSLEER. The CDR3 extends over 15 amino acids. CDR3 loop: CASSQEWQVNSPLHF.

The chain combines TRBV5-1 with TRBJ1-4; without DNA, the TCRdb call of TRBD1 cannot be checked. The V gene's germline CDR1 is SGHRS and CDR2 YFSETQ. The CDR3 runs to 15 residues. CDR3 sequence reads: CASSYLKGLGEKLFF. The full variable domain, in which reference TRBV5-1 and TRBJ1-4 provide the parts outside the CDR3, is KAGVTQTPRYLIKTRGQQVTLSCSPISGHRSVSWYQQTPGQGLQFLFEYFSETQRNKGNFPGRFSGRQFSNSRSEMNVSTLELGDSALYLCASSYLKGLGEKLFFGSGTQLSVL.

This chain links TRBV28 with TRBJ2-5; TCRdb calls TRBD1, which cannot be checked without DNA. The CDR3 sequence is 13 residues long. Germline V gives CDR1 MDHEN, CDR2 SYDVKM. The CDR3 sequence: CASGPHREETQYF.

The chain uses TRBV4-1 and TRBJ1-1. CDR3 length equals 15 residues. CDR1 is MGHRA and CDR2 is YSYEKL in the germline V gene. CDR3 sequence reads: CASSQPQLMNTEAFF.

CDR3 sequence: CASSPDSNYGYTF. The V and J genes are TRBV7-8 and TRBJ1-2. The germline gives CDR1 SGHVS, CDR2 FQNEAQ. CDR3 length: 13 amino acids.

The chain uses TRBV11-3 and TRBJ2-1; TCRdb outputs TRBD2, but without DNA this stays unchecked. Germline V lookup: CDR1 SGHNT, CDR2 YENEEA. The CDR3 length is 18 residues. The CDR3 is CASSLGGASGGRYNEQFF.

This rearrangement joins TRBV20-1 to TRBJ2-7; without DNA, the TCRdb call of TRBD2 cannot be checked. Per germline, CDR1 DFQATT and CDR2 SNEGSKA (reference sequence). The CDR3 spans 13 residues. The CDR3 loop reads CSARDPRGYEQYF.

The rearrangement links TRBV5-5 to TRBJ1-5; the D gene TCRdb calls, TRBD1, cannot be checked with no DNA. The length of the CDR3 is 16 residues. Germline V gives CDR1 SGHKS, CDR2 YYEKEE (reference sequence). The CDR3 loop is CASSLDFVRGNQPQHF.

V usage is TRBV5-1 and J usage is TRBJ2-3. Per the germline V gene, CDR1 is SGHRS and CDR2 is YFSETQ. The CDR3 runs 14 residues. This chain's CDR3 is CASSLVVALDTQYF.

The chain has TRBV6-5 and TRBJ1-1; TCRdb designates TRBD1, a call that cannot be tested without DNA. This CDR3 comprises 13 residues. Germline V gene sequence: CDR1 MNHEY, CDR2 SVGAGI. The CDR3: CASHMAGVAEAFF.

The CDR3 protein is CASSSYRPQKEGNEQFF. The chain recombines TRBV12-3 or TRBV12-4 with TRBJ2-1; lacking DNA, the TRBD2 call made by TCRdb goes unchecked. The CDR3 is made up of 17 amino acids.

This chain links TRBV7-9 with TRBJ1-1; TCRdb calls TRBD1, which cannot be checked without DNA. The CDR3 has 15 residues. Germline CDR1 and CDR2: SEHNR and FQNEAQ (reference sequence). CDR3 loop: CASSSGFGGSAEAFF.

V usage is TRBV5-1 and J usage is TRBJ1-1. The CDR3 extends over 14 amino acids. Germline-derived CDR1 and CDR2 are SGHRS and YFSETQ. The CDR3 protein is CASILRPGNTEAFF.

The V and J genes are TRBV11-2 and TRBJ2-5. Germline V lookup: CDR1 SGHAT, CDR2 FQNNGV. The CDR3 extends over 15 amino acids. CDR3 sequence reads: CASSLIRIAEKTQYF.

The chain uses TRBV5-1 and TRBJ2-3; the D call of TRBD1 rests on TCRdb alone, since no DNA is present to check it. Looked up from germline, CDR1 is SGHRS and CDR2 is YFSETQ. The CDR3 is 15 residues long. CDR3 sequence reads: CASSGDTSSTDTQYF. Combining the CDR3 with reference TRBV5-1 and TRBJ2-3 gives the whole variable domain KAGVTQTPRYLIKTRGQQVTLSCSPISGHRSVSWYQQTPGQGLQFLFEYFSETQRNKGNFPGRFSGRQFSNSRSEMNVSTLELGDSALYLCASSGDTSSTDTQYFGPGTRLTVL.

The gene calls are TRBV7-2 and TRBJ2-7; TCRdb's D gene call, TRBD1, goes unchecked for lack of DNA. This CDR3 has 15 amino acids. The germline V gene has CDR1 SGHTA and CDR2 FQGNSA. This chain's CDR3 is CASSVNRGRPYEQYF.

V is TRBV7-9 and J is TRBJ2-7; TCRdb gives TRBD1 as the D gene, but with no DNA this cannot be confirmed. CDR3 length equals 15 residues. Germline V CDR1 and CDR2: SEHNR, FQNEAQ (reference sequence). The CDR3 protein is CASSFRGGFEYEQYF.

The V call is TRBV4-2, the J call TRBJ2-3. CDR1 and CDR2 from the germline V gene are LGHNA and YNFKEQ. CDR3 length: 16 residues. The CDR3 loop is CASSQDLSGGTDTQYF.

J is TRBJ2-5 and V is TRBV7-2; TCRdb names TRBD1, which stays unverified in the absence of DNA. Germline CDR1 and CDR2: SGHTA and FQGNSA. CDR3 length: 14 residues. The CDR3 loop reads CASSFAGVKETQYF.

V gene TRBV5-1 combines with J gene TRBJ1-5. CDR3 length: 16 amino acids. CDR1 SGHRS and CDR2 YFSETQ come from the germline V gene. CDR3 amino acids: CASSLGIQSDGQPQHF. Variable domain in full (rest from reference TRBV5-1 and TRBJ1-5): KAGVTQTPRYLIKTRGQQVTLSCSPISGHRSVSWYQQTPGQGLQFLFEYFSETQRNKGNFPGRFSGRQFSNSRSEMNVSTLELGDSALYLCASSLGIQSDGQPQHFGDGTRLSIL.

This chain links TRBV18 with TRBJ1-6; TCRdb gives TRBD1 as the D gene, but with no DNA this cannot be confirmed. Germline CDR1 and CDR2: KGHSH and LQKENI. This CDR3 has 16 amino acids. The CDR3 protein is CASSPGQAGINSPLHF.

V gene TRBV29-1 combines with J gene TRBJ2-3; with no DNA, the TCRdb D assignment of TRBD1 cannot be verified. Germline V CDR1 and CDR2: SQVTM, ANQGSEA. The CDR3 spans 15 residues. The chain's CDR3 is CSVPRTGLSTDTQYF.